Listed here are 28 T cell receptor beta chains from one sample, sequenced in a study of cytomegalovirus exposure and HLA in healthy donors. 60 Vbeta and 13 Jbeta primers were used in PCR. The table came from immunoSEQ multiplex PCR; TCRdb's copy has only in-frame clones and leaves some out. The profile covers over 150,000 clones, with approximately 82% appearing a single time and over 2% taken by the ten largest. Input material: PBMCs. Receptor source: a woman in her 30s in good health and CMV-seronegative.

This chain uses TRBV7-2 with TRBJ2-7; possibly TRBD2 for D (5 bases). Per germline, CDR1 SGHTA and CDR2 FQGNSA. The germline V and J ends were trimmed by 3 bases and 3 bases, with 15 bases remaining between them. The CDR3 is made up of 15 amino acids. The CDR3 DNA reads TGTGCCAGCAGCTTTACCAAAGGACGGGGCTACGAGCAGTACTTC. It codes for CASSFTKGRGYEQYF.

This rearrangement joins TRBV19 to TRBJ1-5, with 11 bases identical to TRBD1. V trimming: 4 bases; J trimming: 3 bases; junction bases outside the gene matches: 8. The V gene's germline CDR1 is LNHDA and CDR2 SQIVND (reference sequence). The CDR3 sequence is 17 residues long. This CDR3 reads CASSTFGQGAFNQPQHF. CDR3 nucleotide sequence: TGTGCCAGTAGTACCTTCGGACAGGGGGCCTTCAATCAGCCCCAGCATTTT. Full variable domain (rest looked up from reference TRBV19 and TRBJ1-5): DGGITQSPKYLFRKEGQNVTLSCEQNLNHDAMYWYRQDPGQGLRLIYYSQIVNDFQKGDIAEGYSVSREKKESFPLTVTSAQKNPTAFYLCASSTFGQGAFNQPQHFGDGTRLSIL.

The chain employs TRBV18 and TRBJ2-7, with 8 bases that match TRBD2. The germline CDR1 and CDR2 sequences are KGHSH and LQKENI. V shed 3 bases and J 3 bases; nucleotides not matched to a gene: 4. This CDR3 comprises 14 residues. The CDR3 nucleotides read TGTGCCAGCTCACCCAGCGGGGGCAGCTACGAGCAGTACTTC. Translation gives CASSPSGGSYEQYF.

The gene calls are TRBV7-2 and TRBJ1-2, with D possibly being TRBD1 (6 bases). The length of the CDR3 is 15 residues. Trimming stripped 0 bases from V and 7 bases from J, with 15 bases between. Germline V gene data show CDR1 as SGHTA and CDR2 as FQGNSA. In DNA, the CDR3 is TGTGCCAGCAGCTTAGCCACACAGGGTCAGGGTGGCTACACCTTC. This encodes CASSLATQGQGGYTF.

This clone was counted only a few times. The chain employs TRBV10-3 and TRBJ1-4; the match to TRBD1 covers 9 bases. The germline V gene has CDR1 ENHRY and CDR2 SYGVKD. The CDR3 totals 15 residues. V trimming: 2 bases; J trimming: 4 bases; junction bases outside the gene matches: 2. The CDR3 is CAISEQDRGNEKLFF. The CDR3 DNA reads TGTGCCATCAGTGAGCAGGACAGGGGTAATGAAAAACTGTTTTTT.

V is TRBV6-6 and J is TRBJ2-2; TRBD1 matches 8 bases. Germline assignment: CDR1 MNHNY and CDR2 SVGAGI (reference sequence). Trimming removed 4 bases from V and 7 bases from J; junction bases left unmatched: 5. The CDR3 loop spans 14 amino acids. The CDR3 DNA sequence: TGTGCCAGCAGTTTGCAGGGGGCAGGCGGGGAGCTGTTTTTT. It encodes CASSLQGAGGELFF.

This chain links TRBV15 with TRBJ2-7, with 8 nucleotides matching TRBD1. Germline V lookup: CDR1 LNHNV, CDR2 YYDKDF (reference sequence). Trimming at V came to 0 bases and at J to 5 bases, leaving 6 bases not matched to a gene. The CDR3 runs to 15 residues. In DNA form, the CDR3 reads TGTGCCACCAGCAGAGATCAGGGGGCGGGGCACGAGCAGTACTTC. Residues: CATSRDQGAGHEQYF.

The rearrangement joins TRBV5-4 to TRBJ1-2, with 8 positions matching TRBD1. Per the germline V gene, CDR1 is SGHNT and CDR2 is YYREEE (reference sequence). This CDR3 contains 15 residues. J was trimmed by 4 bases and V by 1 base; bases with no gene match: 6. This chain's CDR3 is CASSLTQGASYGYTF. DNA of the CDR3: TGTGCCAGCAGCTTGACCCAGGGGGCGAGCTATGGCTACACCTTC.

There are a few counts of this clone. This chain uses TRBV28 with TRBJ1-5; D is unclear. The CDR3 has 13 residues. Germline lookup yields CDR1 MDHEN and CDR2 SYDVKM. V lost 5 bases and J lost 7, with 12 bases in between. CDR3 in amino acids: CASSKAEPQPQHF. In nucleotides, the CDR3 is TGTGCCAGCAGTAAGGCGGAACCCCAGCCCCAGCATTTT.

This clone was seen just once. The chain carries TRBV7-9 and TRBJ2-7, with 7 bases identical to TRBD2. Germline loops: CDR1 SEHNR, CDR2 FQNEAQ (reference sequence). The length of the CDR3 is 14 residues. V dropped 11 bases and J dropped 5; count of bases not matched to a gene: 15. The CDR3 loop is CAGANAGGRDEQYF. In nucleotides, the CDR3 is TGTGCCGGCGCCAACGCCGGGGGGAGAGACGAGCAGTACTTC.

This clone was seen only a few times. The chain employs TRBV25-1 and TRBJ2-3; 10 bases map to TRBD2. Germline V gives CDR1 MGHDK, CDR2 SYGVNS. V was pared by 3 bases and J by 5 bases, with 8 bases of the junction left unmatched. This CDR3 region has 16 residues. The CDR3 DNA follows: TGTGCCAGCAGTGATATGGGACTAGCGTCTGAAGATACGCAGTATTTT. This gives the protein CASSDMGLASEDTQYF.

The chain carries TRBV30 and TRBJ2-1; the match to TRBD1 covers 7 bases. This CDR3 region has 15 residues. The V and J ends lost 0 bases and 7 bases, in that order; junction bases with no gene match: 9. Looked up from germline, CDR1 is GTSNPN and CDR2 is SVGIG (reference sequence). The CDR3 here is CAWSVIGGLLNEQFF. The DNA for the CDR3 is TGTGCCTGGAGTGTAATAGGGGGCCTCTTGAATGAGCAGTTCTTC.

The chain has TRBV5-1 and TRBJ2-2; 8 nucleotides match TRBD2. V lost 5 bases, J lost 3 bases, and 6 bases stayed unmatched. This CDR3 spans 15 amino acids. CDR1 and CDR2 from the germline V gene are SGHRS and YFSETQ. CDR3 loop: CASRPGGRDTGELFF. The CDR3 DNA reads as TGCGCCAGCAGGCCGGGAGGGCGTGACACCGGGGAGCTGTTTTTT.

The genes are TRBV11-3 and TRBJ2-1, with TRBD1 identical over 7 bases. Germline V lookup: CDR1 SGHNT, CDR2 YENEEA. The CDR3 is 14 residues long. The junction had 5 bases not matched to a gene; V was cut back by 4 bases and J by 5 bases. The CDR3 DNA reads TGTGCCAGCAGCTCGGGACAGATAAACAATGAGCAGTTCTTC. It specifies CASSSGQINNEQFF.

The chain employs TRBV28 and TRBJ1-5; TRBD1 is a possible D gene (5 bases). The CDR3 has 13 residues. The germline V and J ends were trimmed by 7 bases and 2 bases, with 9 bases remaining between them. Per the germline V gene, CDR1 is MDHEN and CDR2 is SYDVKM. The DNA of the CDR3 is TGTGCCAGCAAATGGGGCGGCAATCAGCCCCAGCATTTT. Its protein product is CASKWGGNQPQHF. Drawing the rest from reference TRBV28 and TRBJ1-5, the complete variable domain is DVKVTQSSRYLVKRTGEKVFLECVQDMDHENMFWYRQDPGLGLRLIYFSYDVKMKEKGDIPEGYSVSREKKERFSLILESASTNQTSMYLCASKWGGNQPQHFGDGTRLSIL.

The rearrangement uses TRBV6-5 and TRBJ2-7, with TRBD2 identical over 8 bases. Per the germline V gene, CDR1 is MNHEY and CDR2 is SVGAGI. The CDR3 loop spans 16 amino acids. V was pared by 2 bases and J by 1 base, with 7 bases of the junction left unmatched. The CDR3 DNA reads TGTGCCAGCAGTTACGATCGAACTAGCGGATCCTACGAGCAGTACTTC. Translating gives CASSYDRTSGSYEQYF.

This rearrangement joins TRBV4-1 to TRBJ2-7, with 9 bases lining up with TRBD2. The CDR3 has 15 amino acids. The trim removed 0 bases at V and 3 bases at J, leaving 3 bases unmatched. Looked up from germline, CDR1 is MGHRA and CDR2 is YSYEKL. The CDR3 spells CASSQDAGGYYEQYF. CDR3 in DNA: TGCGCCAGCAGCCAAGATGCGGGAGGGTACTACGAGCAGTACTTC.

CDR3 loop: CASSQVGQSEKLFF. CDR3 coding DNA: TGTGCCAGCAGTCAAGTGGGACAATCTGAAAAACTGTTTTTT. The J gene is TRBJ1-4, the V gene TRBV6-6, with D possibly TRBD1 on 6 matching bases. From germline, CDR1 is MNHNY and CDR2 SVGAGI (reference sequence). Trimming cost V 5 bases and J 7 bases, with 14 bases left between them. The CDR3 length is 14 residues.

This rearrangement joins TRBV4-1 to TRBJ2-3, with TRBD2 identical over 8 bases. The CDR3 is 16 amino acids. CDR1 and CDR2 (germline): MGHRA, YSYEKL. With V trimmed by 4 bases and J by 4 bases, 10 bases remained unmatched. The CDR3 DNA reads as TGCGCCAGCAGCCTGCCCCGGGGGGGCGGCGCAGATACGCAGTATTTT. It specifies CASSLPRGGGADTQYF.

The V gene is TRBV5-1, the J gene TRBJ2-1, with 10 bases identical to TRBD2. With V trimmed by 3 bases and J by 0 bases, 0 bases remained unmatched. CDR3 size: 15 residues. The germline CDR1 and CDR2 sequences are SGHRS and YFSETQ. The chain's CDR3 is CASSSSGGSYNEQFF. For the CDR3, the DNA is TGCGCCAGCAGCTCTAGCGGGGGCTCCTACAATGAGCAGTTCTTC.

This rearrangement joins TRBV10-1 to TRBJ2-3; 11 bases line up with TRBD2. V was clipped by 6 bases and J by 10 bases; unmatched bases: 18. Germline CDR1 WNHNN, CDR2 SYGVQD (reference sequence). This CDR3 is built from 17 residues. The DNA for the CDR3 is TGCGCCAGCAGCCACGACCCTAGCGGGGGGCCTAGTAAGGCGCAGTATTTT. Residues: CASSHDPSGGPSKAQYF.

This clone was seen a few times. The chain has TRBV5-6 and TRBJ1-1; no clear D gene. The ends were cut back, 4 bases at V and 5 bases at J, with 9 bases in the middle. The CDR3 is 12 residues long. Germline V gene lookup returns CDR1 SGHDT and CDR2 YYEEEE. The CDR3 DNA reads as TGTGCCAGCAGCCGCGTTTGGACTGAAGCTTTCTTT. Translated, it gives CASSRVWTEAFF.

The chain combines TRBV5-4 with TRBJ2-4, with 14 bases lining up with TRBD2. CDR1 and CDR2 (germline): SGHNT, YYREEE (reference sequence). V gave up 0 bases and J gave up 3 bases; unmatched junction bases: 11. The CDR3 consists of 20 residues. As DNA, the CDR3 is TGTGCCAGCAGCTTGGGCAGTAGACTAGCGGGGGGGCCCGGCAAAAACATTCAGTACTTC. Translated: CASSLGSRLAGGPGKNIQYF.

V usage is TRBV25-1 and J usage is TRBJ1-2; unclear D gene. V was clipped by 3 bases and J by 4 bases, with 12 bases between them. The CDR3 runs 14 residues. The V gene's germline CDR1 is MGHDK and CDR2 SYGVNS. This chain's CDR3 is CASSDPIGLYGYTF. CDR3 DNA sequence: TGTGCCAGCAGTGACCCCATTGGACTCTATGGCTACACCTTC.

This clone was found a few times. This sequence joins TRBV23-1 and TRBJ1-6, with D perhaps matching TRBD1 (6 bases). TRBV23-1 is sorted into the ORF group, with uncertain function. The CDR3 loop spans 15 amino acids. Deletions cut 9 bases from V and 0 bases from J, with 12 bases between. The CDR3 bases are TGCGCCAGAGGGGGGGGCAGCTCCTATAATTCACCCCTCCACTTT. Amino acid sequence: CARGGGSSYNSPLHF.

The chain links TRBV5-6 to TRBJ1-1, with 9 positions matching TRBD1. Germline V gene sequence: CDR1 SGHDT, CDR2 YYEEEE. CDR3 size: 15 residues. V shed 2 bases and J 5 bases; nucleotides not matched to a gene: 7. CDR3 residues: CASSFPGQGGTEAFF. The CDR3 DNA reads as TGTGCCAGCAGCTTTCCGGGACAGGGAGGTACTGAAGCTTTCTTT.

With regard to this clone: The junction does not match germline at one end; this may be a read error. The chain couples TRBV28 to TRBJ2-7; 7 bases map to TRBD2. Germline CDR1 reads MDHEN; CDR2 reads SYDVKM. The length of the CDR3 is 16 residues. The DNA of the CDR3 is TGTGCCGGGGGAAATACACTAACGGGAGGTGTGTACGGGCAGTACTTC. Protein: CAGGNTLTGGVYGQYF.

J is TRBJ2-3 and V is TRBV27; D is perhaps TRBD2 (6 bases). V lost 10 bases and J lost 3, with 11 bases in between. CDR3 length: 12 residues. Germline loops: CDR1 MNHEY, CDR2 SMNVEV (reference sequence). CDR3 DNA sequence: TGTGCCACTCAGACTAGTACAGATACGCAGTATTTT. It is translated as CATQTSTDTQYF.